The T cell receptor beta chain described here comes from a study of neurological immune-mediated disorders. 5'RACE employing 10-nucleotide random UMIs yielded the cDNA. In TCRdb, the 5' RACE reads were re-called with MiXCR into one record per CDR3 protein. This table has 18,000 or so distinct CDR3 sequences, 14% appearing once. Sequences were obtained from CD4+ T cells from blood. The sequence was obtained from an older woman with HTLV-1-associated myelopathy (HAM/TSP).

The CDR3 nucleotides are TGTGCCAGCAGCCAGTTCGGCGGGAGGGAATCTTACGAGCAGTACTTC. Amino acids: CASSQFGGRESYEQYF. This chain connects TRBV4-2 to TRBJ2-7, with 9 bases identical to TRBD2. V lost 3 bases and J lost 4; bases outside the gene matches: 10. The CDR3 is made up of 16 amino acids. Germline CDR1 and CDR2: LGHNA and YNFKEQ.